These 9 T cell receptor beta chains share one sample of origin, sequenced in a study of blood T cell repertoires in COVID-19. Sequenced by immunoSEQ multiplex PCR; TCRdb stores in-frame clones only, minus some. Seen here are a few hundred thousand clones, about 85% observed once, and the top ten hold 1.7%. The specimen sequenced was peripheral blood. The receptor set was obtained from a man in his 70s with acute or convalescent COVID-19.

This clone was counted a single time. This sequence joins TRBV10-3 and TRBJ2-3, with 7 bases that match TRBD1. The germline gives CDR1 ENHRY, CDR2 SYGVKD. The CDR3 sequence is 13 residues long. Losses at the gene ends were 7 bases for V and 3 bases for J; bases not matched to a gene: 4. Written as DNA, the CDR3 is TGTGCCATCACGGGACAGCAAACAGATACGCAGTATTTT. Residues: CAITGQQTDTQYF.

V gene TRBV19 combines with J gene TRBJ1-5; possible D gene TRBD1, 6 bases. CDR1 and CDR2 from the germline V gene are LNHDA and SQIVND (reference sequence). V was cut by 10 bases and J by 2 bases, with 12 bases left in between. This CDR3 spans 13 amino acids. CDR3 loop: CATADSRNQPQHF. The CDR3 bases are TGTGCCACCGCGGACAGTCGCAATCAGCCCCAGCATTTT.

The gene calls are TRBV4-2 and TRBJ2-3; 11 bases are shared with TRBD2. Unmatched junction bases numbered 3, after V lost 0 bases and J lost 4 bases. CDR1 and CDR2 from the germline V gene are LGHNA and YNFKEQ. There are 16 residues in the CDR3. CDR3 in DNA: TGTGCCAGCAGCCAAGATACTAGCGGGAGTGCAGATACGCAGTATTTT. It codes for CASSQDTSGSADTQYF.

The CDR3 spells CASSVGGQSPLHF. As DNA, the CDR3 is TGTGCCAGCAGCGTAGGGGGGCAGAGCCCCCTCCACTTT. The rearrangement links TRBV9 to TRBJ1-6; TRBD1 is a possible D gene (6 bases). The CDR3 is made up of 13 amino acids. The germline V and J ends were trimmed by 0 bases and 13 bases, with 11 bases remaining between them. Germline V lookup: CDR1 SGDLS, CDR2 YYNGEE.

The chain employs TRBV6-6 and TRBJ1-6; tentative D call: TRBD1 (5 bases). Trimming removed 5 bases at V and 7 bases at J, with 6 bases between. Looked up from germline, CDR1 is MNHNY and CDR2 is SVGAGI (reference sequence). The length of the CDR3 is 12 residues. This chain's CDR3 is CASSHRNSPLHF. The DNA of the CDR3 is TGTGCCAGCAGTCACAGGAATTCACCCCTCCACTTT.

The chain recombines TRBV6-6 with TRBJ2-7; D might be TRBD2 (6 bases). V lost 8 bases to trimming and J lost 2 bases, with 19 bases between them. Germline values: CDR1 MNHNY, CDR2 SVGAGI (reference sequence). This CDR3 has 15 amino acids. For the CDR3, the DNA is TGTGCCAGCGGAGGGACGGGAAGGAACACCTACGAGCAGTACTTC. It yields the protein CASGGTGRNTYEQYF.

This chain links TRBV6-5 with TRBJ2-1, with 7 bases aligning to TRBD2. The CDR3 is 16 residues long. The germline CDR1 and CDR2 sequences are MNHEY and SVGAGI. J was trimmed by 7 bases and V by 0 bases; bases with no gene match: 9. CDR3 sequence reads: CASSYSPAGNFNEQFF. The CDR3 nucleotides are TGTGCCAGCAGTTACTCGCCAGCGGGAAATTTTAATGAGCAGTTCTTC.

The rearrangement links TRBV7-2 to TRBJ2-7, with 7 positions matching TRBD1. V shed 5 bases and J 3 bases; nucleotides not matched to a gene: 10. The length of the CDR3 is 15 residues. Germline lookup yields CDR1 SGHTA and CDR2 FQGNSA. As DNA, the CDR3 is TGTGCCAGCAGCAGATCACAGGGGACCCACTACGAGCAGTACTTC. Protein product: CASSRSQGTHYEQYF.

The chain joins TRBV7-9 to TRBJ1-1; tentative D call: TRBD1 (5 bases). The V end was cut by 4 bases, the J end by 0 bases, with 12 bases between. Germline V gives CDR1 SEHNR, CDR2 FQNEAQ (reference sequence). This CDR3 has 15 residues. The CDR3 loop is CASSSDTLMNTEAFF. The CDR3 DNA follows: TGTGCCAGCAGCTCGGACACACTGATGAACACTGAAGCTTTCTTT.